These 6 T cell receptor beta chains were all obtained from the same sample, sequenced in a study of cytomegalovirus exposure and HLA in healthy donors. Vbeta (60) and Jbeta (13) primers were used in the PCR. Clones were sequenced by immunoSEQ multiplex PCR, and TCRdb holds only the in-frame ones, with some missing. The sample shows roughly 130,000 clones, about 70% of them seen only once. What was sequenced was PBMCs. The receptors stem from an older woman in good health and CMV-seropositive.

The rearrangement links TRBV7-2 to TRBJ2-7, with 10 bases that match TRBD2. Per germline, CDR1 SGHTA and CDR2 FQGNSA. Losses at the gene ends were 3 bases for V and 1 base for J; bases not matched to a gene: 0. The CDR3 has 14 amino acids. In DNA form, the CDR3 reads TGTGCCAGCAGCTTGACTAGCGGGTCCTACGAGCAGTACTTC. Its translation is CASSLTSGSYEQYF. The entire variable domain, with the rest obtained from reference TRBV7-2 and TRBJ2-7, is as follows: GAGVSQSPSNKVTEKGKDVELRCDPISGHTALYWYRQSLGQGLEFLIYFQGNSAPDKSGLPSDRFSAERTGGSVSTLTIQRTQQEDSAVYLCASSLTSGSYEQYFGPGTRLTVT.

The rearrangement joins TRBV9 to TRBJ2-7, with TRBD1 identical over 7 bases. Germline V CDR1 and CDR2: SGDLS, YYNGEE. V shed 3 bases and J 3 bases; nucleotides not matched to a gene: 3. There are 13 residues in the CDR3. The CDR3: CASSGRDSYEQYF. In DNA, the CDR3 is TGTGCCAGCAGCGGCCGGGACAGCTACGAGCAGTACTTC.

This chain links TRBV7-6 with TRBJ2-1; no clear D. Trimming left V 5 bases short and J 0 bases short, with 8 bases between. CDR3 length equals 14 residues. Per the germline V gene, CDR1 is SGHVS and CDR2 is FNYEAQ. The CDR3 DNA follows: TGTGCCAGCAGCCGCCTAAGCTCCTACAATGAGCAGTTCTTC. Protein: CASSRLSSYNEQFF.

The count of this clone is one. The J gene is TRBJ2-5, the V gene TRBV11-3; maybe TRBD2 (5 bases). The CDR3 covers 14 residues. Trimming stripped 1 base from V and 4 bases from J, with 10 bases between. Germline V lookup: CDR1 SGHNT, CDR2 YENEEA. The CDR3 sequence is CASSLVGEGETQYF. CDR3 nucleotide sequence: TGTGCCAGCAGCTTAGTGGGAGAGGGAGAGACCCAGTACTTC.

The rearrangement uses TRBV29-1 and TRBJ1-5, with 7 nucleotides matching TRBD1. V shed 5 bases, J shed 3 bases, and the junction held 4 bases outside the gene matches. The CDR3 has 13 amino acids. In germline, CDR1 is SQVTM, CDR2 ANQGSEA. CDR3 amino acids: CSVSGTVNQPQHF. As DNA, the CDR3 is TGCAGCGTTTCCGGGACAGTCAATCAGCCCCAGCATTTT.

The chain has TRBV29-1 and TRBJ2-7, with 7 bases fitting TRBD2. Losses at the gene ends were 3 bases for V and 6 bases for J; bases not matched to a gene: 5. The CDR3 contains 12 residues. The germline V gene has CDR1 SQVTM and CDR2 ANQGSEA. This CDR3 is CSVEGGVREQYF. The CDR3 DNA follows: TGCAGCGTTGAGGGGGGGGTACGCGAGCAGTACTTC.